These 9 T cell receptor beta chains were sequenced from one sample in a study of T cells after yellow fever vaccination. Using its own MiXCR run on the 5' RACE reads, TCRdb lists one record per CDR3 protein. The sample yields approximately 150,000 distinct CDR3 sequences, about a tenth seen once. The sequencing used CD8+ T cells sorted from PBMCs, collected 45 days after the yellow fever booster vaccination. The receptors stem from a man younger than 35 who received the YFV17D yellow fever vaccine.

This clonotype has a handful of counts. The rearrangement uses TRBV4-3 and TRBJ2-5; tentative D call: TRBD1 (6 bases). The germline V gene has CDR1 LGHNA and CDR2 YSLEER. This CDR3 has 15 amino acids. V lost 1 base to trimming and J lost 5 bases, with 14 bases between them. The CDR3 DNA follows: TGCGCCAGCAGCCAAGCGCAGGGGTCTGGGGAGACCCAGTACTTC. Its translation: CASSQAQGSGETQYF.

This clonotype occurred many times. The chain uses TRBV10-3 and TRBJ2-1; D may correspond to TRBD1 or TRBD2 (5 bases each). Trimming shortened V by 4 bases and J by 5 bases, and 12 bases separated the two germline ends. This CDR3 is built from 14 residues. Germline lookup yields CDR1 ENHRY and CDR2 SYGVKD. This CDR3 is CAISGDLTNNEQFF. The CDR3 DNA reads as TGTGCCATCAGTGGGGACCTAACAAACAATGAGCAGTTCTTC.

This clonotype has ten or more counts. V and J are TRBV5-1 and TRBJ2-2; perhaps TRBD2 as D (6 bases). The length of the CDR3 is 16 residues. Trimming removed 2 bases from V and 0 bases from J, with 11 bases in between. Germline V gene lookup returns CDR1 SGHRS and CDR2 YFSETQ. The CDR3, as DNA: TGCGCCAGCAGCTTTCGCGGGGCGACGAACACCGGGGAGCTGTTTTTT. Protein: CASSFRGATNTGELFF. The complete variable domain, with remaining parts taken from reference TRBV5-1 and TRBJ2-2, reads KAGVTQTPRYLIKTRGQQVTLSCSPISGHRSVSWYQQTPGQGLQFLFEYFSETQRNKGNFPGRFSGRQFSNSRSEMNVSTLELGDSALYLCASSFRGATNTGELFFGEGSRLTVL.

The genes are TRBV7-2 and TRBJ2-7; D possibly corresponds to TRBD2 (5 bases). This CDR3 contains 15 residues. V gave up 1 base and J gave up 0 bases, with 10 bases separating them. Germline CDR1 is SGHTA and CDR2 is FQGNSA. DNA of the CDR3: TGTGCCAGCAGCTTAGGGCCGGGGAGCTCCTACGAGCAGTACTTC. It translates to CASSLGPGSSYEQYF.

This clonotype has a count of ten or more. The chain couples TRBV11-2 to TRBJ2-3, with D perhaps matching TRBD2 (6 bases). Looked up from germline, CDR1 is SGHAT and CDR2 is FQNNGV. The CDR3 sequence is 15 residues long. Between the trimmed V and J ends, which lost 6 bases and 6 bases, there was a span of 19 bases. The CDR3 is CASSPTPGVEDTQYF. CDR3 nucleotides: TGTGCCAGCAGTCCCACGCCGGGGGTGGAGGATACGCAGTATTTT.

The sample holds a few counts of this clonotype. This chain joins TRBV29-1 and TRBJ2-5, with 8 positions matching TRBD1. Trimming removed 6 bases from V and 5 bases from J; junction bases left unmatched: 11. From germline, CDR1 is SQVTM and CDR2 ANQGSEA. The CDR3 spans 14 residues. The CDR3: CSVNYRGLGETQYF. CDR3 nucleotide sequence: TGCAGCGTCAACTACAGGGGGTTAGGGGAGACCCAGTACTTC.

This clonotype was detected only a few times. This chain links TRBV4-3 with TRBJ2-1; D unclear. The CDR3 length is 16 residues. Looked up from germline, CDR1 is LGHNA and CDR2 is YSLEER. The V and J ends lost 2 bases and 7 bases respectively, with 18 bases between them. DNA of the CDR3: TGCGCCAGCAGCCAACACCGGGTCCCACCGCTAAATGAGCAGTTCTTC. Translated: CASSQHRVPPLNEQFF.

This clonotype appeared a few times. This chain's CDR3 is CASSQDRYRPLLSYTF. In DNA, the CDR3 is TGCGCCAGCAGCCAAGATAGGTACAGGCCCCTTTTGAGCTACACCTTC. The gene calls are TRBV4-3 and TRBJ1-2, with TRBD1 as a possible D gene (5 bases). The CDR3 loop spans 16 amino acids. From germline, CDR1 is LGHNA and CDR2 YSLEER. V was cut by 0 bases and J by 9 bases, with 20 bases left in between.

V and J are TRBV7-6 and TRBJ1-2; D gene ambiguous. The CDR3 extends over 17 amino acids. The germline CDR1 and CDR2 sequences are SGHVS and FNYEAQ. The ends were cut back, 1 base at V and 2 bases at J, with 17 bases in the middle. CDR3 DNA: TGTGCCAGCAGCTTAGGGGGTGGTAAGGCAGACAACTATGGCTACACCTTC. Translated, it gives CASSLGGGKADNYGYTF. The full variable domain, with the rest looked up from reference TRBV7-6 and TRBJ1-2, is GAGVSQSPRYKVTKRGQDVALRCDPISGHVSLYWYRQALGQGPEFLTYFNYEAQQDKSGLPNDRFSAERPEGSISTLTIQRTEQRDSAMYRCASSLGGGKADNYGYTFGSGTRLTVV.